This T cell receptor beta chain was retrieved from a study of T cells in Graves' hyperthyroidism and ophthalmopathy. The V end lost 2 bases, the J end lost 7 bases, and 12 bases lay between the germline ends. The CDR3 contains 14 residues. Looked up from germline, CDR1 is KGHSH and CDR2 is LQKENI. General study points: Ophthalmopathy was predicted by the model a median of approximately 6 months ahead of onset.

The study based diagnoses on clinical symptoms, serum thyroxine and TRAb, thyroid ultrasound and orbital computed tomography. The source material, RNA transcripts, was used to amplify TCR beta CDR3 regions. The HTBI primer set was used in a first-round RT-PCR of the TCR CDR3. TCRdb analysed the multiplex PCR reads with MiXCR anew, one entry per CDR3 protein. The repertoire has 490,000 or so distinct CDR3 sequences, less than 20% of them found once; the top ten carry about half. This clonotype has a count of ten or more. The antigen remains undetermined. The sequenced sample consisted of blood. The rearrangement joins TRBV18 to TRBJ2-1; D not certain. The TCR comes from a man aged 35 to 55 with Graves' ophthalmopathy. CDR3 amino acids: CASSPILLKNEQFF. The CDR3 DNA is TGTGCCAGCTCACCAATTCTCCTAAAAAATGAGCAGTTCTTC.